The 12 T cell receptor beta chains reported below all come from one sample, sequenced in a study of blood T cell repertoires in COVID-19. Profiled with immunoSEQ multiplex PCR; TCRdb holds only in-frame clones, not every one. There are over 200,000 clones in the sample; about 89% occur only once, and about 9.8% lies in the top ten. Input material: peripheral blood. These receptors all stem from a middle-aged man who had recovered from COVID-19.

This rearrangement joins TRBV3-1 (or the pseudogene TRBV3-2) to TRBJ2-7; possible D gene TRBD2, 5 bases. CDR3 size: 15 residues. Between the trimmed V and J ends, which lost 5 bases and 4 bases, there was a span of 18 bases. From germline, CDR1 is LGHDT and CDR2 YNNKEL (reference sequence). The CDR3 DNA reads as TGTGCCAGCAGCATAAGTTCGGGGTCTCAATACGAGCAGTACTTC. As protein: CASSISSGSQYEQYF.

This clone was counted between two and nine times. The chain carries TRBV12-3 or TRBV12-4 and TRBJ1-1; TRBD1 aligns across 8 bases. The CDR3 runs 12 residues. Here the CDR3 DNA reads TGTGCTGCAGGGGGCGGGAACACTGAAGCTTTCTTT. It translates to CAAGGGNTEAFF.

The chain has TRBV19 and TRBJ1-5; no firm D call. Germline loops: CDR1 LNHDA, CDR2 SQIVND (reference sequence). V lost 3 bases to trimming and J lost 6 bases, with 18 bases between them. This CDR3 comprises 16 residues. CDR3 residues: CASSISRRVKGQPQHF. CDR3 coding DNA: TGTGCCAGTAGTATTTCCCGGCGGGTGAAGGGTCAGCCCCAGCATTTT.

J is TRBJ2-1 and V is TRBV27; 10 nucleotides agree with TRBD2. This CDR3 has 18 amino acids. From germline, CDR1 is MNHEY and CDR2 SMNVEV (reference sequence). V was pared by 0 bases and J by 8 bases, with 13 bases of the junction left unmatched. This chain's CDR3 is CASSLSAGGSGRADEQFF. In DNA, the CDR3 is TGTGCCAGCAGTTTATCCGCCGGGGGGAGCGGGAGGGCGGATGAGCAGTTCTTC.

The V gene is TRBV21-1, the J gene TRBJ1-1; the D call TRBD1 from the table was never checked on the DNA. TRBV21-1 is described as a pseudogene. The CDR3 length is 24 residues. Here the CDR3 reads CASQGNDHPAGASSGGPKSTEAFF. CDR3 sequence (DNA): TGTGCCAGCCAAGGAAACGACCACCCGGCGGGGGCTTCTTCAGGGGGCCCCAAGAGTACTGAAGCTTTCTTT.

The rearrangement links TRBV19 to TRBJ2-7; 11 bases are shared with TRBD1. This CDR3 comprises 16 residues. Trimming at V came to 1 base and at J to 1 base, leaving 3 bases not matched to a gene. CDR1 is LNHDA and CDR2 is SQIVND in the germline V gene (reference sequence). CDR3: CASSIVGQGGSYEQYF. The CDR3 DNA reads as TGTGCCAGTAGTATAGTGGGACAGGGGGGATCCTACGAGCAGTACTTC. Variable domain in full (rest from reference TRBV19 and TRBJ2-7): DGGITQSPKYLFRKEGQNVTLSCEQNLNHDAMYWYRQDPGQGLRLIYYSQIVNDFQKGDIAEGYSVSREKKESFPLTVTSAQKNPTAFYLCASSIVGQGGSYEQYFGPGTRLTVT.

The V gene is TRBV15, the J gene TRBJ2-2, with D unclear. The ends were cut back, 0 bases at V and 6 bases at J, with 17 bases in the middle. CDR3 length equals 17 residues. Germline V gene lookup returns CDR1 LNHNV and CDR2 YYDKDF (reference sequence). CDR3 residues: CATSRDRVSLVSGELFF. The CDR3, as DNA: TGTGCCACCAGCAGAGATCGAGTTAGTTTGGTCTCCGGGGAGCTGTTTTTT.

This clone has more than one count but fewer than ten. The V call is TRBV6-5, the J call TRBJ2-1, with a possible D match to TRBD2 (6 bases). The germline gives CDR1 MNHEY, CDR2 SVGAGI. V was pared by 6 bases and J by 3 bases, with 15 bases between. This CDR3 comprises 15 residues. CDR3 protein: CASRDYSGYYNEQFF. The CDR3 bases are TGTGCCAGCAGAGATTATAGCGGCTACTACAATGAGCAGTTCTTC.

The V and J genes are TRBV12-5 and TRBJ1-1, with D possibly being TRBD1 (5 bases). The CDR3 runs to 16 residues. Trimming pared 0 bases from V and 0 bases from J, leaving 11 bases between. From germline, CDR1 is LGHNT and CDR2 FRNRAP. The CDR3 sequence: CASGLVQGGMNTEAFF. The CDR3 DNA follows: TGTGCTAGTGGTTTGGTCCAGGGCGGAATGAACACTGAAGCTTTCTTT.

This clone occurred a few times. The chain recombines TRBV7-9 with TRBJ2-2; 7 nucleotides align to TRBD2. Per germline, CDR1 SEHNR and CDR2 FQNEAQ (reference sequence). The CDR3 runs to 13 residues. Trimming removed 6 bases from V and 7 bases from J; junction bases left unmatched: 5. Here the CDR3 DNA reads TGTGCCAGCAGTTTTCCGGGAGGCGGGGAGCTGTTTTTT. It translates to CASSFPGGGELFF.

CDR3 residues: CASSRWDRGSSPLHF. CDR3 in DNA: TGTGCCAGCAGTCGTTGGGACAGGGGTTCTTCACCCCTCCACTTT. V gene TRBV6-2 or TRBV6-3 combines with J gene TRBJ1-6; 10 bases match TRBD1. After removal of 5 bases from V and 9 bases from J, the junction contained 7 bases not matched to a gene. The CDR3 length is 15 residues. From germline, CDR1 is MNHEY and CDR2 SVGEGT.

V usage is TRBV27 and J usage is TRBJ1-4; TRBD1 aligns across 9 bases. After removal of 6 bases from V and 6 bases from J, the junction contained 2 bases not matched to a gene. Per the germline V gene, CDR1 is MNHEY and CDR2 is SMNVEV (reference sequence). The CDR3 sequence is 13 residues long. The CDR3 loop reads CASRGQGHEKLFF. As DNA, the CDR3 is TGTGCCAGCAGGGGACAGGGTCATGAAAAACTGTTTTTT. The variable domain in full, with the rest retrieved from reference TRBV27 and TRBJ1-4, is EAQVTQNPRYLITVTGKKLTVTCSQNMNHEYMSWYRQDPGLGLRQIYYSMNVEVTDKGDVPEGYKVSRKEKRNFPLILESPSPNQTSLYFCASRGQGHEKLFFGSGTQLSVL.